These T cell receptor beta chains were read from a single sample in a study of blood T cell repertoires in COVID-19. Sequencing used immunoSEQ multiplex PCR; TCRdb keeps in-frame clones, though not all of them. The sample contains 210,000 or so clones, over 75% of which appear only once. The sequenced material came from peripheral blood. The receptors were sampled from a man between 40 and 49 years old with active or convalescent COVID-19. CDR3s include the opening cysteine and the closing phenylalanine or tryptophan. Each record gives: D gene, clone size, V gene, J gene, CDR3 protein, CDR3 DNA. D genes are given only for firm matches. Clone size is stated in some rows and not others, as once, few, many or a class when expanded.

TRBD1,NA,TRBV5-1,TRBJ1-2,CASSLEQGGLTGYTF,TGCGCCAGCAGCTTGGAACAGGGGGGCTTAACTGGCTACACCTTC
TRBD2,NA,TRBV7-9,TRBJ2-2,CASSLREGLGELFF,TGTGCCAGCAGCTTACGGGAGGGCCTCGGGGAGCTGTTTTTT
NA,NA,TRBV5-8,TRBJ1-5,CASSFSAVSNQPQHF,TGTGCCAGCAGCTTCTCTGCAGTGAGCAATCAGCCCCAGCATTTT
TRBD2,NA,TRBV11-3,TRBJ2-2,CASSPSGRGSGELFF,TGTGCCAGCAGCCCTAGCGGGAGAGGGTCCGGGGAGCTGTTTTTT
NA,NA,TRBV11-2,TRBJ2-7,CASSPPGYEQYF,TGTGCCAGCAGCCCTCCCGGGTACGAGCAGTACTTC
TRBD1,few,TRBV5-6,TRBJ1-1,CASSLDRGRLRNTEAFF,TGTGCCAGCAGCTTGGACAGGGGGCGCCTTAGGAACACTGAAGCTTTCTTT
NA,NA,TRBV12-3/TRBV12-4,TRBJ1-1,CASSLSPGAEAFF,TGTGCCAGCAGTTTGTCGCCCGGGGCTGAAGCTTTCTTT
TRBD2,once,TRBV3-1/TRBV3-2,TRBJ2-2,CASSHFRLAKTGELFF,TGTGCCAGCAGCCACTTTCGACTAGCTAAGACCGGGGAGCTGTTTTTT
NA,once,TRBV5-1,TRBJ2-3,CASSETGVTDTQYF,TGCGCCAGCAGCGAGACGGGGGTAACAGATACGCAGTATTTT
NA,NA,TRBV3-1/TRBV3-2,TRBJ1-6,CASSQQGSPLHF,TGTGCCAGCAGCCAACAGGGTTCACCCCTCCACTTT
TRBD1,NA,TRBV19,TRBJ2-7,CASSFLGQGFYEQYF,TGTGCCAGTAGTTTCTTGGGACAGGGGTTCTACGAGCAGTACTTC
NA,NA,TRBV28,TRBJ2-5,CASSTQQGWETQYF,TGTGCCAGCAGTACTCAACAGGGTTGGGAGACCCAGTACTTC
NA,NA,TRBV18,TRBJ1-1,CASSPGGGEAFF,TGTGCCAGCTCTCCAGGAGGAGGTGAAGCTTTCTTT
NA,NA,TRBV24-1,TRBJ2-2,CATSALDRDTGELFF,TGTGCCACCAGTGCCCTGGACAGAGACACCGGGGAGCTGTTTTTT
NA,NA,TRBV28,TRBJ1-2,CASSLEVGALSNYGYTF,TGTGCCAGCAGTTTGGAAGTGGGCGCTCTCTCTAACTATGGCTACACCTTC
NA,NA,TRBV6-5,TRBJ1-4,CASSRGSSEEKLFF,TGTGCCAGCAGTAGGGGGTCCAGTGAAGAAAAACTGTTTTTT
NA,few,TRBV29-1,TRBJ1-2,CSAPGYGYTF,TGCAGCGCCCCAGGGTATGGCTACACCTTC
TRBD1,NA,TRBV19,TRBJ2-7,CASTPADRVSGAEQYF,TGTGCCAGTACCCCCGCCGACAGGGTCTCTGGGGCCGAGCAGTACTTC
TRBD1,NA,TRBV3-1/TRBV3-2,TRBJ1-2,CASSQWDRGPYGYTF,TGTGCCAGCAGCCAATGGGACAGGGGCCCTTATGGCTACACCTTC
NA,NA,TRBV3-1/TRBV3-2,TRBJ2-3,CASSQASSPTADTQYF,TGTGCCAGCAGCCAAGCTAGCAGCCCGACCGCAGATACGCAGTATTTT
TRBD2,NA,TRBV19,TRBJ2-1,CASSTTSGRASYNEQFF,TGTGCCAGTAGTACCACTAGCGGGAGGGCCTCCTACAATGAGCAGTTCTTC
NA,NA,TRBV12-3/TRBV12-4,TRBJ2-2,CASRPLSGELFF,TGTGCCAGCAGACCACTCTCCGGGGAGCTGTTTTTT
TRBD1,once,TRBV28,TRBJ1-6,CASSPKTGDNSPLHF,TGTGCCAGCAGTCCCAAGACAGGGGATAATTCACCCCTCCACTTT
TRBD1,NA,TRBV5-1,TRBJ1-1,CASSWIRGRNTEAFF,TGCGCCAGCAGCTGGATCAGGGGGAGGAACACTGAAGCTTTCTTT
NA,NA,TRBV27,TRBJ1-2,CASSPEPGWVGGYTF,TGTGCCAGCAGTCCTGAACCAGGGTGGGTAGGTGGCTACACCTTC
TRBD1,NA,TRBV14,TRBJ1-5,CASSRTGYNQPQHF,TGTGCCAGCAGCCGGACAGGGTACAATCAGCCCCAGCATTTT
TRBD1,once,TRBV27,TRBJ2-7,CASSPRDRPWEQYF,TGTGCCAGCAGTCCCCGGGACAGGCCCTGGGAGCAGTACTTC
NA,NA,TRBV6-5,TRBJ1-1,CASSRDRSNTEAFF,TGTGCCAGCAGTCGAGACAGGTCGAACACTGAAGCTTTCTTT
NA,few,TRBV6-5,TRBJ2-7,CASGQYNEQYF,TGTGCCAGCGGTCAGTACAACGAGCAGTACTTC
NA,NA,TRBV24-1,TRBJ1-4,CASQRATNEKLFF,TGTGCCTCACAACGGGCAACTAATGAAAAACTGTTTTTT
NA,NA,TRBV7-9,TRBJ2-2,CASSLDEWRQNTGELFF,TGTGCCAGCAGCTTAGATGAGTGGCGGCAGAACACCGGGGAGCTGTTTTTT
NA,NA,TRBV27,TRBJ1-1,CASSHRDEGTEAFF,TGTGCCAGCAGTCACAGGGATGAAGGAACTGAAGCTTTCTTT
NA,NA,TRBV5-1,TRBJ2-1,CASSSNIYDRNSYNEQFF,TGCGCCAGCAGCTCGAATATTTACGACAGGAACTCCTACAATGAGCAGTTCTTC
TRBD2,NA,TRBV2,TRBJ2-7,CASNSGGLYEQYF,TGTGCCAGCAATTCCGGGGGGTTATACGAGCAGTACTTC
TRBD2,NA,TRBV30,TRBJ2-7,CAWDLSGMSYEQYF,TGTGCCTGGGACCTCAGCGGGATGTCCTACGAGCAGTACTTC
TRBD1,NA,TRBV19,TRBJ1-5,CASSIRQGIQPQHF,TGTGCCAGTAGTATTCGACAGGGTATTCAGCCCCAGCATTTT
NA,few,TRBV11-2,TRBJ1-3,CASSLVYWSTRGNTIYF,TGTGCCAGCAGCTTAGTCTATTGGTCTACGAGAGGAAACACCATATATTTT
NA,NA,TRBV3-1/TRBV3-2,TRBJ2-2,CASGGFDGELFF,TGTGCCAGCGGGGGGTTTGACGGGGAGCTGTTTTTT
NA,NA,TRBV27,TRBJ2-4,CASTTPGVRVAKNIQYF,TGTGCCAGCACCACCCCGGGGGTGAGGGTCGCCAAAAACATTCAGTACTTC
TRBD1,NA,TRBV11-2,TRBJ1-2,CASSLWGLDREDGYTF,TGTGCCAGCAGCTTATGGGGATTAGACAGGGAGGATGGCTACACCTTC
NA,NA,TRBV10-3,TRBJ2-3,CAISENGDTDTQYF,TGTGCCATCAGTGAGAACGGGGACACAGATACGCAGTATTTT
TRBD2,NA,TRBV6-1,TRBJ2-5,CASSDELGTSEETQYF,TGTGCCAGCAGTGACGAACTAGGGACTAGCGAAGAGACCCAGTACTTC
NA,NA,TRBV4-2,TRBJ1-1,CASSQDPLQGRNTEAFF,TGTGCCAGCAGCCAAGATCCCCTCCAGGGTAGGAACACTGAAGCTTTCTTT
NA,NA,TRBV9,TRBJ2-2,CASSGTVGDTGELFF,TGTGCCAGCAGCGGCACCGTCGGGGACACCGGGGAGCTGTTTTTT
NA,NA,TRBV7-9,TRBJ1-1,CASSGAGNTEAFF,TGTGCCAGCAGCGGTGCGGGGAACACTGAAGCTTTCTTT
NA,NA,TRBV25-1,TRBJ1-2,CASSKDSYHLSTF,TGTGCCAGCAGCAAAGATTCCTATCACCTTTCCACCTTC